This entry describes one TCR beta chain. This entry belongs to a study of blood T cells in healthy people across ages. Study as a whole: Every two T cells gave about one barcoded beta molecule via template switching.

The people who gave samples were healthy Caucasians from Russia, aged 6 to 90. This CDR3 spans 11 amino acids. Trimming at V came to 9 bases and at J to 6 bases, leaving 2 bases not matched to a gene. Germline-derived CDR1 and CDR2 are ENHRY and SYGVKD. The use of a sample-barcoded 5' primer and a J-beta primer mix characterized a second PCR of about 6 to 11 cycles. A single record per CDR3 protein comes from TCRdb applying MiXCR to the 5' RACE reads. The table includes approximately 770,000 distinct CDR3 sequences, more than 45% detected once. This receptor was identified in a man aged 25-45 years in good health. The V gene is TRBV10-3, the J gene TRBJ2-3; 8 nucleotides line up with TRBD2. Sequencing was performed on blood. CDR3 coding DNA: TGTGCCATTAGCGGGGAGGATACGCAGTATTTT. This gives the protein CAISGEDTQYF.